This T cell receptor beta chain was recovered during a study of immune evolution from preneoplasia to lung adenocarcinoma. Study results and caveats: Compared with EGFR-mutant or double wild-type lesions, KRAS-mutant nodules were more clonal.

Sequencing used immunoSEQ multiplex PCR; TCRdb keeps in-frame clones, though not all of them. This table holds some 9,100 clones, around 79% found once. Germline CDR1 and CDR2: SGHTA and FQGNSA. This CDR3 region has 15 residues. V was cut by 4 bases and J by 1 base, with 13 bases left in between. Notes on this clone: Its antigen is not known.

The sequenced sample was FFPE minimally invasive lung adenocarcinoma tissue. This sequence joins TRBV7-2 and TRBJ1-1; D unresolved. This receptor was taken from an older donor with lung adenocarcinoma. The CDR3 loop reads CASSSRPGRNTEAFF. As DNA, the CDR3 is TGTGCCAGCAGCTCCAGACCCGGTCGGAACACTGAAGCTTTCTTT.